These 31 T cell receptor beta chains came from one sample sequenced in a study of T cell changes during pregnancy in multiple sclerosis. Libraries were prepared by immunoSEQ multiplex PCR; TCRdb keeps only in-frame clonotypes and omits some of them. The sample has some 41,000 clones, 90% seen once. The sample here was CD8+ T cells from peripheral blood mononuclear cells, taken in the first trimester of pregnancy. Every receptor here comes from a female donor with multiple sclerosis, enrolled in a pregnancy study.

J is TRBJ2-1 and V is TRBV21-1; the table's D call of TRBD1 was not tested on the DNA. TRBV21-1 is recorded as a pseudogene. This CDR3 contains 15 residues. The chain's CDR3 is CAEEQGRTVYNEQFF. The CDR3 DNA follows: TGTGCCGAAGAACAGGGGCGGACTGTTTACAATGAGCAGTTCTTC.

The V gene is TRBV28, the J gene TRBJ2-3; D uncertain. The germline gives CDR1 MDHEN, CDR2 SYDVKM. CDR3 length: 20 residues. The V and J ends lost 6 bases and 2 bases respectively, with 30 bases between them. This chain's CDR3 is CASSPGKQAGNALLTDTQYF. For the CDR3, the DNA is TGTGCCAGCAGCCCCGGCAAGCAGGCCGGCAATGCCCTACTCACAGATACGCAGTATTTT.

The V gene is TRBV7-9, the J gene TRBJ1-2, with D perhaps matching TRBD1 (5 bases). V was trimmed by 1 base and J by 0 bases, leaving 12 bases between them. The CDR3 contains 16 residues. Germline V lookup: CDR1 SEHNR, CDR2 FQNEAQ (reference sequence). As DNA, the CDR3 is TGTGCCAGCAGCTTAGTCGAAGGGGCCCCTAACTATGGCTACACCTTC. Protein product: CASSLVEGAPNYGYTF.

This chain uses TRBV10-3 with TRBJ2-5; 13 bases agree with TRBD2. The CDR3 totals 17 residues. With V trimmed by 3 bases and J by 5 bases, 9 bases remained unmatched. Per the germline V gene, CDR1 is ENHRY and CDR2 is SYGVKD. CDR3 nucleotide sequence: TGTGCCATCAGTGACCCACTAGCGGGGGGGCTTGGGGAGACCCAGTACTTC. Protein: CAISDPLAGGLGETQYF.

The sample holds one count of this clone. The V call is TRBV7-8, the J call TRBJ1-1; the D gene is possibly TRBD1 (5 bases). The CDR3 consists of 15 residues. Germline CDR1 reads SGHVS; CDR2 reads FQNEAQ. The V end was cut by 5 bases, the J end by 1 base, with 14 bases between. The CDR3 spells CASSPPGVWNTEAFF. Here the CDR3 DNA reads TGTGCCAGCAGCCCCCCGGGGGTGTGGAACACTGAAGCTTTCTTT.

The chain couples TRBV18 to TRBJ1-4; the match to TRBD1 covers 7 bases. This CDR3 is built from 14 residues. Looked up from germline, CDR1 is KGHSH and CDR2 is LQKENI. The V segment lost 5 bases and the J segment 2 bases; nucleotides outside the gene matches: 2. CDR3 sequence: CASSATGTNEKLFF. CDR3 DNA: TGTGCCAGCTCAGCGACAGGGACTAATGAAAAACTGTTTTTT.

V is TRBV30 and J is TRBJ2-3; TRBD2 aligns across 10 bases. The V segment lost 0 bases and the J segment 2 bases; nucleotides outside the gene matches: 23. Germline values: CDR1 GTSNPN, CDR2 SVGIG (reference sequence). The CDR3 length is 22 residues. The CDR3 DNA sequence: TGTGCCTGGAGTGTCCTCACCGGGACAGTTCCTCTAGCGGGAGTGCCCACAGATACGCAGTATTTT. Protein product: CAWSVLTGTVPLAGVPTDTQYF.

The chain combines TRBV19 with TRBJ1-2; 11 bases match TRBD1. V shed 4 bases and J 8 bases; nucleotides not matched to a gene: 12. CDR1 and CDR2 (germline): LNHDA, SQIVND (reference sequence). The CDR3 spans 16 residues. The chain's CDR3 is CASSKWTGGSGGGYTF. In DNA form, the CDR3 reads TGTGCCAGTAGTAAATGGACAGGGGGCTCCGGAGGGGGCTACACCTTC.

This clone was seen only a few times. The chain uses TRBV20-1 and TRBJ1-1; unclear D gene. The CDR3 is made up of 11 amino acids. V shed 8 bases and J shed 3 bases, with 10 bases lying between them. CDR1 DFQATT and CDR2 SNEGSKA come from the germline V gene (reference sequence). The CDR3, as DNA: TGCAGTTACTCACCCCACACTGAAGCTTTCTTT. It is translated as CSYSPHTEAFF.

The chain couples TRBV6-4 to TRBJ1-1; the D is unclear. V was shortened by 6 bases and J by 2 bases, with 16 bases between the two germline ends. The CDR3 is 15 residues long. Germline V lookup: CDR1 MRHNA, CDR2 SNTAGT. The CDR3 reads CASRKHGISNTEAFF. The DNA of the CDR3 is TGTGCCAGCAGAAAGCACGGGATTTCTAACACTGAAGCTTTCTTT.

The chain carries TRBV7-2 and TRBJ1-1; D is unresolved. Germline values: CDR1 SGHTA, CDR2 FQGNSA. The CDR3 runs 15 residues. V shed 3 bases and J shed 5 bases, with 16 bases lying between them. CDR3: CASSFGLTDLTEAFF. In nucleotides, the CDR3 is TGTGCCAGCAGCTTCGGACTGACTGATTTGACTGAAGCTTTCTTT.

Here the CDR3 DNA reads TGCGCCAGCAGCCAAGAGGAGGGGGCTCCTTACGAGCAGTACTTC. This sequence encodes CASSQEEGAPYEQYF. J is TRBJ2-7 and V is TRBV4-1; D is possibly TRBD1 (7 bases). The CDR3 runs to 15 residues. Looked up from germline, CDR1 is MGHRA and CDR2 is YSYEKL. The ends were cut back, 0 bases at V and 4 bases at J, with 13 bases in the middle.

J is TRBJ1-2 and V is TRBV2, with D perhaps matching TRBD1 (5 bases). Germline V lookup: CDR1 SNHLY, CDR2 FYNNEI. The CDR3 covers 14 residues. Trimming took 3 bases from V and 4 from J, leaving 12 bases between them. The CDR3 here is CASSDGGVGYGYTF. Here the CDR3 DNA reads TGTGCCAGCAGTGACGGGGGAGTGGGCTATGGCTACACCTTC.

The DNA of the CDR3 is TGTGCCAGCAGCTTAGGGGCGGGAGGCACAGATACGCAGTATTTT. It is translated as CASSLGAGGTDTQYF. The chain has TRBV7-3 and TRBJ2-3; TRBD2 matches 7 bases. The CDR3 runs 15 residues. Germline trimming cut 2 bases from V and 1 base from J; bases unmatched to any gene: 3. In germline, CDR1 is SGHTA, CDR2 FQGTGA.

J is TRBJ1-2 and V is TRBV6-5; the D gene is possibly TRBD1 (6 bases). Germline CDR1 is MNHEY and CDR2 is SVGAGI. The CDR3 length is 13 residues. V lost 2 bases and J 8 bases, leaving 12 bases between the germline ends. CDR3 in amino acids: CASSYAGGGGYTF. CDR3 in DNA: TGTGCCAGCAGTTACGCGGGGGGCGGCGGCTACACCTTC.

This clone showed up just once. The CDR3 loop is CAWSRGLGNSPLHF. DNA of the CDR3: TGTGCCTGGAGCAGGGGGCTTGGTAATTCACCCCTCCACTTT. The chain joins TRBV30 to TRBJ1-6; 8 bases fit TRBD1. The CDR3 runs to 14 residues. Germline V lookup: CDR1 GTSNPN, CDR2 SVGIG (reference sequence). Trimming took 3 bases from V and 6 from J; bases not matched to a gene: 4.

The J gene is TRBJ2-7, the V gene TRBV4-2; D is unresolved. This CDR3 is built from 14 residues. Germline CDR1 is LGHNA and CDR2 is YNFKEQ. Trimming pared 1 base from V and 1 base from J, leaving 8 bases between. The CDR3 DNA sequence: TGTGCCAGCAGCCAAGGGCACAGTTCCTACGAGCAGTACTTC. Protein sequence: CASSQGHSSYEQYF.

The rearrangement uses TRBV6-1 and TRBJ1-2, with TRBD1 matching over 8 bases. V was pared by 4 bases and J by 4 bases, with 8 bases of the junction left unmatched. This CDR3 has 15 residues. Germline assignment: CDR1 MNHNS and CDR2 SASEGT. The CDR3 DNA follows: TGTGCCAGCAGTGGAAAAACAGGGGGTGCCTATGGCTACACCTTC. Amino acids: CASSGKTGGAYGYTF.

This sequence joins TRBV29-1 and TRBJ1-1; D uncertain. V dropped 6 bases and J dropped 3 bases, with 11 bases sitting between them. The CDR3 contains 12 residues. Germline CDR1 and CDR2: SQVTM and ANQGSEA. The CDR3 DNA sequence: TGCAGCGTCGAGGGAATGGACACTGAAGCTTTCTTT. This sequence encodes CSVEGMDTEAFF.

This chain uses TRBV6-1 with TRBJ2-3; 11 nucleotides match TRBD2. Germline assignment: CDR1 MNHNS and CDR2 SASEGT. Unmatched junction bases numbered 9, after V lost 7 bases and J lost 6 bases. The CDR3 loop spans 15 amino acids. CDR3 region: CASTRLAGSSDTQYF. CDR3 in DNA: TGTGCCAGCACCCGACTAGCGGGGTCTTCGGATACGCAGTATTTT.

The CDR3 here is CASSPRRVGGETQYF. The CDR3 region has the DNA TGTGCCAGCAGCCCCAGGCGCGTGGGAGGGGAGACCCAGTACTTC. This rearrangement joins TRBV7-2 to TRBJ2-5; 7 bases are a match to TRBD2. Germline-derived CDR1 and CDR2 are SGHTA and FQGNSA. The trim removed 5 bases at V and 5 bases at J, leaving 11 bases unmatched. The CDR3 totals 15 residues.

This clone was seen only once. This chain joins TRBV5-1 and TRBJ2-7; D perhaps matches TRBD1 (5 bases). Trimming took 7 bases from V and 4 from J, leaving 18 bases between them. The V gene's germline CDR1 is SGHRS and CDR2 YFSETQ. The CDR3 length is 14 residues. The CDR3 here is CASRSGWQEYEQYF. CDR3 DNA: TGCGCCAGCCGCTCAGGGTGGCAAGAGTACGAGCAGTACTTC.

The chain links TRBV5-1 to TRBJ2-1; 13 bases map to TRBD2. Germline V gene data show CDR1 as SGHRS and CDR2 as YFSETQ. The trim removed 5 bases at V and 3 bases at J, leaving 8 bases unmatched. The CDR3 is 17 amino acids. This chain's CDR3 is CASREGTSGIIYNEQFF. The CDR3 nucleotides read TGCGCCAGCAGGGAGGGGACTAGCGGGATTATCTACAATGAGCAGTTCTTC.

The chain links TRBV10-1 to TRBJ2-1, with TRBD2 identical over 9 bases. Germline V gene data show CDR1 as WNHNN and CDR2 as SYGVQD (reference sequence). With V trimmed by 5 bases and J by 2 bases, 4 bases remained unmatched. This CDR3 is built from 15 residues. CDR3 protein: CASSLAGGAYNEQFF. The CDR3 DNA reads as TGCGCCAGCAGTCTTGCGGGAGGGGCCTACAATGAGCAGTTCTTC.

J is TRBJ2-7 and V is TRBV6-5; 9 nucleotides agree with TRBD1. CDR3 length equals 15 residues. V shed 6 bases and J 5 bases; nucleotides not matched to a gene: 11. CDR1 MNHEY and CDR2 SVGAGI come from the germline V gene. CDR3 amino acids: CASSPTGGNWDEQYF. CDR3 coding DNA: TGTGCCAGCAGCCCAACAGGGGGCAATTGGGACGAGCAGTACTTC.

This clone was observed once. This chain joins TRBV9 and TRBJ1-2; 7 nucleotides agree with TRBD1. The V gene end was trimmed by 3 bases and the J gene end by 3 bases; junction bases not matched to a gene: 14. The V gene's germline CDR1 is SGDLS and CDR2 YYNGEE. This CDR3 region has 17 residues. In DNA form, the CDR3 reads TGTGCCAGCAGCGCGGACTCGACAGGGTCTCTGGACTATGGCTACACCTTC. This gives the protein CASSADSTGSLDYGYTF.

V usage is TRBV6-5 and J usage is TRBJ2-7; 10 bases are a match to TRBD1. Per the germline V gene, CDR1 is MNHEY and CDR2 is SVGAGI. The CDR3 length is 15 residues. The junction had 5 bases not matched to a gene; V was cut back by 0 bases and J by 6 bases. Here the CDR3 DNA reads TGTGCCAGCAGTTACTCCTGGACAGGGGGGCTCGAGCAGTACTTC. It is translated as CASSYSWTGGLEQYF.

CDR3 region: CASSQDDRTGGNTIYF. The CDR3 region has the DNA TGTGCCAGCAGCCAAGATGACCGGACAGGTGGAAACACCATATATTTT. The V call is TRBV4-2, the J call TRBJ1-3, with 7 bases identical to TRBD1. J gave up 3 bases and V 0 bases, and 5 bases lay outside the gene matches. This CDR3 is built from 16 residues. Germline CDR1 is LGHNA and CDR2 is YNFKEQ.

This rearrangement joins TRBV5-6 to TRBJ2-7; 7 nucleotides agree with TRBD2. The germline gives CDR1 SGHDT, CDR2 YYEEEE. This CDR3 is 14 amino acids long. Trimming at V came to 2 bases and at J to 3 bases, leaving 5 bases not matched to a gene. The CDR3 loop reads CASSFPRGDYEQYF. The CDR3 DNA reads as TGTGCCAGCAGCTTCCCCCGGGGGGACTACGAGCAGTACTTC.

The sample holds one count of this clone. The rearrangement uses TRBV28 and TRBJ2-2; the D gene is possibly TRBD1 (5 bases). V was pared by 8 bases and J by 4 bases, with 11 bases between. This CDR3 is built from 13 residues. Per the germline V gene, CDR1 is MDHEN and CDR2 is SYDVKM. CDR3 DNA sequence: TGTGCCAGCGTGGGTAGGGGCACCGGGGAGCTGTTTTTT. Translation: CASVGRGTGELFF. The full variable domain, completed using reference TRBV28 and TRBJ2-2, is DVKVTQSSRYLVKRTGEKVFLECVQDMDHENMFWYRQDPGLGLRLIYFSYDVKMKEKGDIPEGYSVSREKKERFSLILESASTNQTSMYLCASVGRGTGELFFGEGSRLTVL.

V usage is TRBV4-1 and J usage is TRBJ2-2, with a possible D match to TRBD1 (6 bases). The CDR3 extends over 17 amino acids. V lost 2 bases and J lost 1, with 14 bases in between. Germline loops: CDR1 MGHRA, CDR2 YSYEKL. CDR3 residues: CASSQLGGGGNTGELFF. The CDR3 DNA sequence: TGCGCCAGCAGCCAATTAGGGGGTGGGGGGAACACCGGGGAGCTGTTTTTT.